The 11 T cell receptor beta chains given below trace back to one sample, sequenced in a study of blood T cell repertoires in COVID-19. Measured with immunoSEQ multiplex PCR; TCRdb has only the in-frame clones, and not every one. The sample carries some 97,000 clones, around four fifths recorded once. Sequencing used peripheral blood. The receptors derive from a man in his fifties or sixties with active or convalescent COVID-19.

This clone was observed a single time. V gene TRBV7-9 combines with J gene TRBJ2-1; 8 nucleotides line up with TRBD1. Trimming at V came to 2 bases and at J to 7 bases, leaving 4 bases not matched to a gene. Germline V lookup: CDR1 SEHNR, CDR2 FQNEAQ (reference sequence). The CDR3 totals 14 residues. This CDR3 is CASSLMQGANEQFF. For the CDR3, the DNA is TGTGCCAGCAGCTTAATGCAGGGGGCGAATGAGCAGTTCTTC.

This rearrangement joins TRBV19 to TRBJ2-7; D perhaps matches TRBD1 (5 bases). The V gene lost 1 base and the J gene lost 2 bases, with 15 bases spanning the gap. Germline-derived CDR1 and CDR2 are LNHDA and SQIVND (reference sequence). The CDR3 covers 16 residues. CDR3 DNA: TGTGCCAGTAGTATAGTCCCCGGACATTTACCCTACGAGCAGTACTTC. Residues: CASSIVPGHLPYEQYF.

This chain uses TRBV3-1 (or the pseudogene TRBV3-2) with TRBJ2-5; 9 nucleotides agree with TRBD2. V gave up 7 bases and J gave up 4 bases; unmatched junction bases: 7. Germline V gives CDR1 LGHDT, CDR2 YNNKEL (reference sequence). This CDR3 comprises 14 residues. CDR3 sequence: CASTLSGSGETQYF. The CDR3 DNA follows: TGTGCCAGCACCCTTAGCGGGAGTGGAGAGACCCAGTACTTC.

This chain connects TRBV29-1 to TRBJ2-3; D is possibly TRBD2 (5 bases). The V and J ends lost 7 bases and 4 bases respectively, with 15 bases between them. The CDR3 runs to 13 residues. Germline CDR1 reads SQVTM; CDR2 reads ANQGSEA. CDR3 sequence reads: CSAESPGSDTQYF. DNA of the CDR3: TGCAGCGCCGAAAGTCCGGGGTCAGATACGCAGTATTTT.

The chain combines TRBV14 with TRBJ2-6, with 7 nucleotides matching TRBD1. This CDR3 is 16 amino acids long. Germline CDR1 SGHDN, CDR2 FVKESK. With 6 bases clipped from V and 0 bases from J, the junction kept 5 bases outside the gene matches. CDR3 in DNA: TGTGCCAGCAGTCTACAGGGGAGCTCTGGGGCCAACGTCCTGACTTTC. It codes for CASSLQGSSGANVLTF.

V gene TRBV7-2 combines with J gene TRBJ1-1, with a tentative D call TRBD1 (6 bases). Trimming removed 2 bases at V and 8 bases at J, with 9 bases between. This CDR3 spans 12 amino acids. Germline CDR1 SGHTA, CDR2 FQGNSA. The CDR3 is CASSLLGTEAFF. The CDR3 coding sequence is TGTGCCAGCAGCTTACTGGGGACAGAAGCTTTCTTT.

V gene TRBV21-1 combines with J gene TRBJ2-4; no DNA check was done on the table's D call, TRBD2. TRBV21-1 is shown as a pseudogene. The CDR3 sequence is 15 residues long. CDR3: CASTDWLADKNIQYF. CDR3 sequence (DNA): TGTGCCAGCACCGATTGGCTAGCGGACAAAAACATTCAGTACTTC.

This chain links TRBV5-1 with TRBJ1-2; 8 bases map to TRBD1. Trimming cost V 3 bases and J 1 base; bases outside gene matches: 5. Germline CDR1 and CDR2: SGHRS and YFSETQ. The CDR3 has 15 amino acids. CDR3 region: CASSSDRGNNYGYTF. CDR3 nucleotides: TGCGCCAGCAGCTCCGACAGGGGCAATAACTATGGCTACACCTTC.

The genes are TRBV21-1 and TRBJ2-5; the D segment call TRBD1 is taken from the table without a DNA check. TRBV21-1 is assigned pseudogene status. This CDR3 contains 14 residues. The chain's CDR3 is CASSKCTEQETQYF. As DNA, the CDR3 is TGTGCCAGCAGCAAGTGTACAGAGCAAGAGACCCAGTACTTC.

This chain links TRBV11-2 with TRBJ1-2; weak D call: TRBD1 (6 bases). The germline CDR1 and CDR2 sequences are SGHAT and FQNNGV. The CDR3 is 15 amino acids. The V end lost 0 bases, the J end lost 5 bases, and 13 bases lay between the germline ends. The CDR3 bases are TGTGCCAGCAGCTTAGATGCAGGGGACGTTTATGGCTACACCTTC. This gives the protein CASSLDAGDVYGYTF.

The chain couples TRBV11-3 to TRBJ2-5; 9 bases map to TRBD2. This CDR3 comprises 14 residues. After removal of 4 bases from V and 1 base from J, the junction contained 1 base not matched to a gene. The germline V gene has CDR1 SGHNT and CDR2 YENEEA. The CDR3 bases are TGTGCCAGCAGCTCGGGACTAGCCCAAGAGACCCAGTACTTC. It codes for CASSSGLAQETQYF.